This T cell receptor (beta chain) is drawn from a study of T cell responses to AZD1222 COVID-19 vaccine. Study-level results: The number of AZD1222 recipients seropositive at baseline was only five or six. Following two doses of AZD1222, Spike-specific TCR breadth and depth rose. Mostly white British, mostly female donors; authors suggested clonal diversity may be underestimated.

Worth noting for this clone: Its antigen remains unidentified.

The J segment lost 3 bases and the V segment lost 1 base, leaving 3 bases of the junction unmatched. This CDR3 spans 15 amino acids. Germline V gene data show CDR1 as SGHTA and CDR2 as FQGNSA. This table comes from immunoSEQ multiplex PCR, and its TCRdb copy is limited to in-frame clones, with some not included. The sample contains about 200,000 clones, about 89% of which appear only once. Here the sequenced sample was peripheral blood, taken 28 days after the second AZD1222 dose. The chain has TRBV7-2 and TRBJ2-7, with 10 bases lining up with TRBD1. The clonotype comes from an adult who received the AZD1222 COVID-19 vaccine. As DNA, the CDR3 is TGTGCCAGCAGCTTAGTGGGACAGGGGAACTACGAGCAGTACTTC. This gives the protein CASSLVGQGNYEQYF.